This is a list of T cell receptor beta chains from one sample in a study of early T cells in non-severe SARS-CoV-2 infection. TCRdb reprocessed the 5' RACE reads via MiXCR and lists one record per CDR3 protein. The repertoire holds roughly 50,000 distinct CDR3 sequences, with around 8% as singletons. Specimen: whole blood. Receptors originate from an adult who was a healthcare worker with PCR-confirmed SARS-CoV-2 infection or an uninfected control (not recorded which). Each CDR3 is given with its conserved first and last residue. Each record gives: clone size, D gene, V gene, J gene, CDR3 DNA, CDR3 protein. D genes are given only for firm matches. Clone size is stated in some rows and not others, as once, few, many or a class when expanded.

abundance: many
d_gene: TRBD2
v_gene: TRBV15
j_gene: TRBJ2-1
CDR3nt: TGTGCCACCAGCAGAGCGGGTTCTTCTATCAGCGGGGGGTTCGACAATGAGCAGTTCTTC
CDR3aa: CATSRAGSSISGGFDNEQFF

abundance: few
d_gene: TRBD2
v_gene: TRBV29-1
j_gene: TRBJ2-1
CDR3nt: TGCAGCGTGTCGACTAGCGGCTACAATGAGCAGTTCTTC
CDR3aa: CSVSTSGYNEQFF

abundance: many
d_gene: .
v_gene: TRBV5-1
j_gene: TRBJ1-2
CDR3nt: TGCGCCAGCAGCTTGGCCGGACTTCTCTATGGCTACACCTTC
CDR3aa: CASSLAGLLYGYTF

abundance: .
d_gene: .
v_gene: TRBV7-9
j_gene: TRBJ2-5
CDR3nt: TGTGCCAGCAGCTACATTACGGGGGGCCAGGAGACCCAGTACTTC
CDR3aa: CASSYITGGQETQYF

abundance: many
d_gene: .
v_gene: TRBV10-3
j_gene: TRBJ2-7
CDR3nt: TGTGCCATCAGTGAACAAAACCCCTACGAGCAGTACTTC
CDR3aa: CAISEQNPYEQYF

abundance: .
d_gene: .
v_gene: TRBV5-6
j_gene: TRBJ2-3
CDR3nt: TGTGCCAGCAGCTTGGGTGATGGTTCTAGCACAGATACGCAGTATTTT
CDR3aa: CASSLGDGSSTDTQYF

abundance: few
d_gene: .
v_gene: TRBV10-3
j_gene: TRBJ1-5
CDR3nt: TGTGCCATCAGTGACGACGGCAATCAGCCCCAGCATTTT
CDR3aa: CAISDDGNQPQHF

abundance: many
d_gene: .
v_gene: TRBV9
j_gene: TRBJ2-3
CDR3nt: TGTGCCAGCAGCTCAGAGGGGGGGGTTCTGGATTTT
CDR3aa: CASSSEGGVLDF

abundance: .
d_gene: TRBD1
v_gene: TRBV4-1
j_gene: TRBJ1-4
CDR3nt: TGCGCCAGCAGCCAGGGGACAGGCTATAATGAAAAACTGTTTTTT
CDR3aa: CASSQGTGYNEKLFF

abundance: .
d_gene: TRBD1
v_gene: TRBV29-1
j_gene: TRBJ1-5
CDR3nt: TGCAGCGTGGGGACAGGTAGCAATCAGCCCCAGCATTTT
CDR3aa: CSVGTGSNQPQHF

abundance: .
d_gene: .
v_gene: TRBV20-1
j_gene: TRBJ1-4
CDR3nt: TGCAGTGCTAGAGTGAGACTTAATGAAAAACTGTTTTTT
CDR3aa: CSARVRLNEKLFF

abundance: many
d_gene: .
v_gene: TRBV7-2
j_gene: TRBJ1-4
CDR3nt: TGTGCCAGCAGCCTCTTCCGTCAAAAGGATGAAAAACTGTTTTTT
CDR3aa: CASSLFRQKDEKLFF

abundance: many
d_gene: .
v_gene: TRBV4-1
j_gene: TRBJ1-5
CDR3nt: TGCGCCAGCAGCCAAGATTCAACAATGTTCCAGCCCCAGCATTTT
CDR3aa: CASSQDSTMFQPQHF

abundance: many
d_gene: .
v_gene: TRBV28
j_gene: TRBJ2-6
CDR3nt: TGTGCCAGCAGTTTACGGGGCGGGCCTGGGGCCAACGTCCTGACTTTC
CDR3aa: CASSLRGGPGANVLTF

abundance: few
d_gene: .
v_gene: TRBV3-1
j_gene: TRBJ2-2
CDR3nt: TGTGCCAGCAGCCAATATTTCGGGCTAGCCCACACCGGGGAGCTGTTTTTT
CDR3aa: CASSQYFGLAHTGELFF

abundance: few
d_gene: TRBD2
v_gene: TRBV5-4
j_gene: TRBJ2-3
CDR3nt: TGTGCCAGCAGCTTGGCCGGGGGGGCTGATACGCAGTATTTT
CDR3aa: CASSLAGGADTQYF

abundance: many
d_gene: TRBD1
v_gene: TRBV27
j_gene: TRBJ2-7
CDR3nt: TGTGCCAGCAGTTGGACAGGGCCCTCCTTCTCCTACGAGCAGTACTTC
CDR3aa: CASSWTGPSFSYEQYF

abundance: .
d_gene: .
v_gene: TRBV12-5
j_gene: TRBJ2-5
CDR3nt: TGTGCTAGTGGTTTGCCTCGGACAGTTTCCCAAGAGACCCAGTACTTC
CDR3aa: CASGLPRTVSQETQYF

abundance: many
d_gene: .
v_gene: TRBV7-9
j_gene: TRBJ2-7
CDR3nt: TGTGCCAGCAGCCGGGTCCGGGACCCCGAGCAGTACTTC
CDR3aa: CASSRVRDPEQYF

abundance: few
d_gene: TRBD1
v_gene: TRBV19
j_gene: TRBJ1-2
CDR3nt: TGTGCCAGTAGTAACAGGGGCGGGTATGGCTACACCTTC
CDR3aa: CASSNRGGYGYTF

abundance: many
d_gene: .
v_gene: TRBV29-1
j_gene: TRBJ2-5
CDR3nt: TGCAGCGTTGATGATCGGGGCCCCCAAGAGACCCAGTACTTC
CDR3aa: CSVDDRGPQETQYF

abundance: .
d_gene: .
v_gene: TRBV20-1
j_gene: TRBJ1-5
CDR3nt: TGCAGAGTAGGGACGGGCAATCAGCCCCAGCATTTT
CDR3aa: CRVGTGNQPQHF

abundance: few
d_gene: TRBD1
v_gene: TRBV11-3
j_gene: TRBJ1-4
CDR3nt: TGTGCCAGCAGCCCGTCTCGGGGACAGGTTGCAACTAATGAAAAACTGTTTTTT
CDR3aa: CASSPSRGQVATNEKLFF

abundance: many
d_gene: TRBD2
v_gene: TRBV19
j_gene: TRBJ2-3
CDR3nt: TGTGCCAGTAGTATTTCCCTAGCGGGAATCGGAGGAGATACGCAGTATTTT
CDR3aa: CASSISLAGIGGDTQYF

abundance: .
d_gene: TRBD1
v_gene: TRBV7-8
j_gene: TRBJ2-7
CDR3nt: TGTGCCAGCAGCACCGGGACAGCCTCCTCCTACGAGCAGTACTTC
CDR3aa: CASSTGTASSYEQYF

abundance: many
d_gene: .
v_gene: TRBV7-9
j_gene: TRBJ1-6
CDR3nt: TGTGCCAGCAGCTTGTACGGAGGGGTATCACCCCTCCACTTT
CDR3aa: CASSLYGGVSPLHF

abundance: many
d_gene: .
v_gene: TRBV7-9
j_gene: TRBJ1-6
CDR3nt: TGTGCCAGCAGCCTAGGGCATTCACCCCTCCACTTT
CDR3aa: CASSLGHSPLHF

abundance: many
d_gene: .
v_gene: TRBV30
j_gene: TRBJ2-3
CDR3nt: TGTGCCTGGAGTGTACGGTTAGGCTTCGTCACAGATACGCAGTATTTT
CDR3aa: CAWSVRLGFVTDTQYF

abundance: many
d_gene: TRBD2
v_gene: TRBV7-2
j_gene: TRBJ2-7
CDR3nt: TGTGCCAGCAGCTTAGCTCTAGCGGGAGGGCCGGGCGAGCAGTACTTC
CDR3aa: CASSLALAGGPGEQYF

abundance: many
d_gene: TRBD1
v_gene: TRBV20-1
j_gene: TRBJ2-7
CDR3nt: TGCAGTGCGAGCCTACAGGGGTTCCACGAGCAGTACTTC
CDR3aa: CSASLQGFHEQYF

abundance: .
d_gene: .
v_gene: TRBV6-2/TRBV6-3
j_gene: TRBJ2-3
CDR3nt: TGTGCCAGCAGTTACTCCGGAAACCGAGATACGCAGTATTTT
CDR3aa: CASSYSGNRDTQYF

abundance: many
d_gene: .
v_gene: TRBV9
j_gene: TRBJ1-1
CDR3nt: TGTGCCAGCAGCGTAGGAGTGAGGGCGAACACTGAAGCTTTCTTT
CDR3aa: CASSVGVRANTEAFF

abundance: few
d_gene: .
v_gene: TRBV5-1
j_gene: TRBJ2-1
CDR3nt: TGCGCCAGCAGCTTGGGGACTGAGCAGTTCTTC
CDR3aa: CASSLGTEQFF

abundance: .
d_gene: .
v_gene: TRBV24-1
j_gene: TRBJ2-1
CDR3nt: TGTGCCACCAGTGACCCGACAGATTACAATGAGCAGTTCTTC
CDR3aa: CATSDPTDYNEQFF

abundance: .
d_gene: .
v_gene: TRBV27
j_gene: TRBJ1-2
CDR3nt: TGTGCCAGCAGCCAACAGGAGCGGGACTATGGCTACACCTTC
CDR3aa: CASSQQERDYGYTF

abundance: many
d_gene: .
v_gene: TRBV12-3/TRBV12-4
j_gene: TRBJ2-4
CDR3nt: TGTGCCAGCAGTTTTGTCCGGGGCTGGACCAAAAACATTCAGTACTTC
CDR3aa: CASSFVRGWTKNIQYF

abundance: .
d_gene: TRBD2
v_gene: TRBV20-1
j_gene: TRBJ2-1
CDR3nt: TGCAGTGCTATTAGCGGGGGCCGGGATGAGCAGTTCTTC
CDR3aa: CSAISGGRDEQFF

abundance: .
d_gene: .
v_gene: TRBV7-2
j_gene: TRBJ1-6
CDR3nt: TGTGCCAGCAGCTTCCGAGGGAATAATTCACCCCTCCACTTT
CDR3aa: CASSFRGNNSPLHF

abundance: many
d_gene: .
v_gene: TRBV12-3/TRBV12-4
j_gene: TRBJ2-7
CDR3nt: TGTGCCAGCAGTTTATTAGGATCCTACGAGCAGTACTTC
CDR3aa: CASSLLGSYEQYF

abundance: .
d_gene: TRBD2
v_gene: TRBV5-1
j_gene: TRBJ2-5
CDR3nt: TGCGCCAGCAGCTTGACTAGCGGGGGATCTCAAGAGACCCAGTACTTC
CDR3aa: CASSLTSGGSQETQYF

abundance: .
d_gene: .
v_gene: TRBV5-1
j_gene: TRBJ2-2
CDR3nt: TGCGCCAGCAGCTTGATGGGCAGGACTCTGAACACCGGGGAGCTGTTTTTT
CDR3aa: CASSLMGRTLNTGELFF

abundance: few
d_gene: .
v_gene: TRBV29-1
j_gene: TRBJ1-1
CDR3nt: TGCAGCGTTCATTGGACTCAGGGCACTGAAGCTTTCTTT
CDR3aa: CSVHWTQGTEAFF

abundance: .
d_gene: TRBD1
v_gene: TRBV4-1
j_gene: TRBJ2-1
CDR3nt: TGCGCCAGCAGCCAAGACCCCGGGACAGGGGGCAGGGATGAGCAGTTCTTC
CDR3aa: CASSQDPGTGGRDEQFF

abundance: many
d_gene: TRBD1
v_gene: TRBV3-1
j_gene: TRBJ2-3
CDR3nt: TGTGCCAGCAGCTCCCAGGACAGGGTAGATACGCAGTATTTT
CDR3aa: CASSSQDRVDTQYF

abundance: .
d_gene: TRBD1
v_gene: TRBV5-1
j_gene: TRBJ1-1
CDR3nt: TGCGCCAGCAGCTTGGACAGGGGCATGAACACTGAAGCTTTCTTT
CDR3aa: CASSLDRGMNTEAFF

abundance: few
d_gene: TRBD2
v_gene: TRBV2
j_gene: TRBJ2-5
CDR3nt: TGTGCCAGCAGTGAATTCGGGCTAGCGGGAGAAGAGACCCAGTACTTC
CDR3aa: CASSEFGLAGEETQYF

abundance: many
d_gene: .
v_gene: TRBV24-1
j_gene: TRBJ2-1
CDR3nt: TGTGCCACCAGTGACCCGGGACACACCTACAATGAGCAGTTCTTC
CDR3aa: CATSDPGHTYNEQFF

abundance: .
d_gene: .
v_gene: TRBV12-3/TRBV12-4
j_gene: TRBJ1-2
CDR3nt: TGTGCCAGCAGCCTCACAGGGTTGCAAGGCTACACCTTC
CDR3aa: CASSLTGLQGYTF

abundance: .
d_gene: .
v_gene: TRBV20-1
j_gene: TRBJ2-3
CDR3nt: TGCAGTGCTAGAGATCCGGGACTGCCCACAGATACGCAGTATTTT
CDR3aa: CSARDPGLPTDTQYF

abundance: many
d_gene: .
v_gene: TRBV11-2
j_gene: TRBJ2-5
CDR3nt: TGTGCCAGCAGCTTAGATGTAGATTACCGCGAGACCCAGTACTTC
CDR3aa: CASSLDVDYRETQYF

abundance: .
d_gene: TRBD2
v_gene: TRBV20-1
j_gene: TRBJ2-5
CDR3nt: TGCAGTGCTAGACCCAACCTTGGACTAGCAGAGACCCAGTACTTC
CDR3aa: CSARPNLGLAETQYF

abundance: many
d_gene: .
v_gene: TRBV5-4
j_gene: TRBJ2-7
CDR3nt: TGTGCCAGCAGCTTGGGTCTGGGCCCATATTCCTACGAGCAGTACTTC
CDR3aa: CASSLGLGPYSYEQYF

abundance: few
d_gene: TRBD1
v_gene: TRBV7-9
j_gene: TRBJ1-4
CDR3nt: TGTGCCAGCGCGGACAGGGCCAGTGCTAATGAAAAACTGTTTTTT
CDR3aa: CASADRASANEKLFF

abundance: few
d_gene: .
v_gene: TRBV18
j_gene: TRBJ1-2
CDR3nt: TGTGCCAGCTCACCATATGGGGGCGAGGGCTACACCTTC
CDR3aa: CASSPYGGEGYTF

abundance: few
d_gene: TRBD1
v_gene: TRBV12-3/TRBV12-4
j_gene: TRBJ1-1
CDR3nt: TGTGCCAGCAGCCGACAGGGGGACACTGAAGCTTTCTTT
CDR3aa: CASSRQGDTEAFF

abundance: .
d_gene: TRBD2
v_gene: TRBV2
j_gene: TRBJ2-2
CDR3nt: TGTGCCAGCAAGAGGGGAACTAGCGCGAACACCGGGGAGCTGTTTTTT
CDR3aa: CASKRGTSANTGELFF

abundance: many
d_gene: .
v_gene: TRBV18
j_gene: TRBJ1-1
CDR3nt: TGTGCCAGCTCAGAGAGACAGGCCGACATGAACACTGAAGCTTTCTTT
CDR3aa: CASSERQADMNTEAFF

abundance: few
d_gene: .
v_gene: TRBV5-6
j_gene: TRBJ1-1
CDR3nt: TGTGCCAGCAGTCGGCTGAACACTGAAGCTTTCTTT
CDR3aa: CASSRLNTEAFF

abundance: many
d_gene: .
v_gene: TRBV29-1
j_gene: TRBJ2-7
CDR3nt: TGCAGCGTTTCCGGGACTCCGCCCGGGCACTCCTACGAGCAGTACTTC
CDR3aa: CSVSGTPPGHSYEQYF